This entry lists 8 T cell receptor beta chains sequenced from one sample in a study of OX40 agonist ivuxolimab in advanced cancers. Measured with immunoSEQ multiplex PCR; TCRdb has only the in-frame clones, and not every one. In the table there are some 74,000 clones, less than 95% of which are singletons. The sequenced sample was CD4+ or CD8+ T cells sorted from blood, obtained in a trial of the OX40 agonist ivuxolimab. The receptors come from an adult with an advanced solid tumor such as melanoma, head and neck, liver or kidney cancer.

The chain couples TRBV30 to TRBJ2-3; TRBD2 is a possible D gene (6 bases). This CDR3 has 12 amino acids. V was shortened by 8 bases and J by 1 base, with 10 bases between the two germline ends. Per the germline V gene, CDR1 is GTSNPN and CDR2 is SVGIG (reference sequence). The CDR3 loop reads CARGSRTDTQYF. In DNA form, the CDR3 reads TGTGCCCGGGGGAGCCGCACAGATACGCAGTATTTT.

The chain employs TRBV4-2 and TRBJ2-3; D unclear. CDR3 length equals 13 residues. Trimming took off 0 bases at V and 7 bases at J, with 8 bases between the two ends. Germline assignment: CDR1 LGHNA and CDR2 YNFKEQ. CDR3 protein: CASSQDSLNTQYF. In nucleotides, the CDR3 is TGTGCCAGCAGCCAAGATTCCTTGAATACGCAGTATTTT.

J is TRBJ2-3 and V is TRBV7-8, with 9 bases lining up with TRBD2. Germline lookup yields CDR1 SGHVS and CDR2 FQNEAQ. CDR3 length equals 17 residues. J lost 4 bases, V lost 5 bases, and 13 bases had no gene match. Here the CDR3 DNA reads TGTGCCAGCAGCCCAAGAGCGCGGGGGGGCGGTTCAGATACGCAGTATTTT. Encoded protein: CASSPRARGGGSDTQYF.

This rearrangement joins TRBV18 to TRBJ1-4; 7 nucleotides agree with TRBD1. The J segment lost 6 bases and the V segment lost 1 base, leaving 5 bases of the junction unmatched. This CDR3 has 15 residues. Germline CDR1 KGHSH, CDR2 LQKENI. CDR3 nucleotides: TGTGCCAGCTCACCACAACGGGACAGATATGAAAAACTGTTTTTT. As protein: CASSPQRDRYEKLFF.

The V call is TRBV6-6, the J call TRBJ1-1; TRBD1 aligns across 7 bases. Germline CDR1 and CDR2: MNHNY and SVGAGI (reference sequence). This CDR3 spans 13 amino acids. J gave up 5 bases and V 4 bases, and 4 bases lay outside the gene matches. CDR3 residues: CASSFDRVTEAFF. As DNA, the CDR3 is TGTGCCAGCAGTTTCGACAGGGTGACTGAAGCTTTCTTT.

The rearrangement uses TRBV19 and TRBJ2-7; a weak D match, TRBD2 (7 bases). Germline V gene lookup returns CDR1 LNHDA and CDR2 SQIVND (reference sequence). The CDR3 sequence is 16 residues long. The V end lost 8 bases, the J end lost 0 bases, and 20 bases lay between the germline ends. The CDR3 nucleotides read TGTGCCAGTCCCATGGGGGGGGCCCCTAGCTCCTACGAGCAGTACTTC. Its protein product is CASPMGGAPSSYEQYF.

This chain uses TRBV2 with TRBJ2-4, with D possibly TRBD2 on 7 matching bases. Germline V gives CDR1 SNHLY, CDR2 FYNNEI. Trimming removed 1 base from V and 6 bases from J, with 13 bases in between. The CDR3 runs to 15 residues. CDR3 in amino acids: CASSEGGLAVNIQYF. The CDR3 coding sequence is TGTGCCAGCAGTGAAGGGGGGCTAGCGGTAAACATTCAGTACTTC. The whole variable domain, remainder taken from reference TRBV2 and TRBJ2-4, is EPEVTQTPSHQVTQMGQEVILRCVPISNHLYFYWYRQILGQKVEFLVSFYNNEISEKSEIFDDQFSVERPDGSNFTLKIRSTKLEDSAMYFCASSEGGLAVNIQYFGAGTRLSVL.

The chain recombines TRBV29-1 with TRBJ1-3; 9 nucleotides line up with TRBD1. This CDR3 is 17 amino acids long. Germline loops: CDR1 SQVTM, CDR2 ANQGSEA. The J segment lost 3 bases and the V segment lost 2 bases, leaving 11 bases of the junction unmatched. CDR3 loop: CSVEKRGQGPNGNTIYF. The CDR3, as DNA: TGCAGCGTTGAAAAGCGAGGACAGGGGCCAAATGGAAACACCATATATTTT.